This TCR beta chain was observed in a study of early T cells in non-severe SARS-CoV-2 infection. This clonotype has ten or more counts. TCRdb redid the calling of the 5' RACE reads with MiXCR, one entry per CDR3 protein. In the table there are tens of thousands of distinct CDR3 sequences, 11% of which are singletons. Deletions cut 0 bases from V and 8 bases from J, with 7 bases between. Germline CDR1 and CDR2: SNHLY and FYNNEI. The CDR3 is 12 residues long. The TCR comes from an adult who was a healthcare worker with PCR-confirmed SARS-CoV-2 infection or an uninfected control (not recorded which). The V and J genes are TRBV2 and TRBJ1-2; D ambiguous. The input for sequencing was whole blood, taken at baseline. The CDR3 bases are TGTGCCAGCAGTGAAGCGCGGGGAGGCTACACCTTC. It encodes CASSEARGGYTF.